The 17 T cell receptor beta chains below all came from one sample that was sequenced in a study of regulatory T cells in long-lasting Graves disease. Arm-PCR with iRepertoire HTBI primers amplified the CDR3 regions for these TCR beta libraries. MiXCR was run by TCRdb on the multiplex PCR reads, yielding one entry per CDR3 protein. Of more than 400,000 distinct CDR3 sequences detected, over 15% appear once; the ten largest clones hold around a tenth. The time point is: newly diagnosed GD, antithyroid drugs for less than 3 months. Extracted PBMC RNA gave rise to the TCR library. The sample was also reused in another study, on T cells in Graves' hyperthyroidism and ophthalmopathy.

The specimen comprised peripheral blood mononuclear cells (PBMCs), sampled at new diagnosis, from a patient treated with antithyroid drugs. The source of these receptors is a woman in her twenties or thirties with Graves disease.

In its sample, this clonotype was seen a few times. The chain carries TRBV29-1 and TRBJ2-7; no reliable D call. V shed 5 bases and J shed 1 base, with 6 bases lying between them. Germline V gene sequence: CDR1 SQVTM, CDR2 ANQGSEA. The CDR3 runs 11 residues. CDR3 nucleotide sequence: TGCAGCGTTCGGAATTCCTACGAGCAGTACTTC. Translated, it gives CSVRNSYEQYF.

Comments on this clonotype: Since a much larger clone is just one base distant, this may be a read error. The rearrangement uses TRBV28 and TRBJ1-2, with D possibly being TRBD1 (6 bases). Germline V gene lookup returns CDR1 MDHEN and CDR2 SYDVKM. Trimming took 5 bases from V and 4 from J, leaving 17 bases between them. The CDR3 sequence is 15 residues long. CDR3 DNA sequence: TGTGCCAGCAGTACATCAGGGGAGTTTGTCTATGGCTACACCTTC. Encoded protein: CASSTSGEFVYGYTF.

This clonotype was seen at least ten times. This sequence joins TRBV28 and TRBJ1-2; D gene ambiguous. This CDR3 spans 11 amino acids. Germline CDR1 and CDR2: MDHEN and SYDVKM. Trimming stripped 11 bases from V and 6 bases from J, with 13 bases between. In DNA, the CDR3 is TGTGCCGTCATTGGGCAAGATGGCTACACCTTC. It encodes CAVIGQDGYTF.

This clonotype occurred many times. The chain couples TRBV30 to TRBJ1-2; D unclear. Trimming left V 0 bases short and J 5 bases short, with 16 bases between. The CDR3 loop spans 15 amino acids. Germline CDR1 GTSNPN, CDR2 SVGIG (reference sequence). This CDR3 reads CAWSVRQNSPYGYTF. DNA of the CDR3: TGTGCCTGGAGTGTACGACAAAACAGTCCATATGGCTACACCTTC. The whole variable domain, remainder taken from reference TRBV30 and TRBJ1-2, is SQTIHQWPATLVQPVGSPLSLECTVEGTSNPNLYWYRQAAGRGLQLLFYSVGIGQISSEVPQNLSASRPQDRQFILSSKKLLLSDSGFYLCAWSVRQNSPYGYTFGSGTRLTVV.

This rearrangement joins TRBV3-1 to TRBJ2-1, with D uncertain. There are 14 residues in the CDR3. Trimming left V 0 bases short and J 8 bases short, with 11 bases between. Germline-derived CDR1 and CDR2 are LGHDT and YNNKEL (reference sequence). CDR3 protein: CASSQEVQQHEQFF. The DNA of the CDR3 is TGTGCCAGCAGCCAAGAGGTCCAGCAGCATGAGCAGTTCTTC.

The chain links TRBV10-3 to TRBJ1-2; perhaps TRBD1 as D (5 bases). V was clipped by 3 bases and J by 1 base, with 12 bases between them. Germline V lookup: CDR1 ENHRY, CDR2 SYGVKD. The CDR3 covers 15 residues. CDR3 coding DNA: TGTGCCATCAGTGACCCACGGGGGGATAACTATGGCTACACCTTC. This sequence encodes CAISDPRGDNYGYTF.

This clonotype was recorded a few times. In DNA form, the CDR3 reads TGTGCCAGCAGTTACTCGATAGGGGGCTTTAACATTCAGTACTTC. Residues: CASSYSIGGFNIQYF. This chain uses TRBV6-6 with TRBJ2-4; 7 positions match TRBD1. J lost 7 bases, V lost 0 bases, and 6 bases had no gene match. Looked up from germline, CDR1 is MNHNY and CDR2 is SVGAGI (reference sequence). The CDR3 has 15 residues.

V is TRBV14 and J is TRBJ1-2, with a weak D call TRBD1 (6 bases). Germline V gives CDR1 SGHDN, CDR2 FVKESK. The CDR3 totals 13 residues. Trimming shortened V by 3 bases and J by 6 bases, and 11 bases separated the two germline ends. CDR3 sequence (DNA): TGTGCCAGCAGCCATGCACAGGGTCATGGCTACACCTTC. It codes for CASSHAQGHGYTF.

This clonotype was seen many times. In nucleotides, the CDR3 is TGTGCCAGCTCACCGTTGACTAGCGGGAACACAGATACGCAGTATTTT. It specifies CASSPLTSGNTDTQYF. J is TRBJ2-3 and V is TRBV18; TRBD2 aligns across 11 bases. Germline CDR1 and CDR2: KGHSH and LQKENI. The CDR3 length is 16 residues. V shed 3 bases, J shed 2 bases, and the junction held 4 bases outside the gene matches.

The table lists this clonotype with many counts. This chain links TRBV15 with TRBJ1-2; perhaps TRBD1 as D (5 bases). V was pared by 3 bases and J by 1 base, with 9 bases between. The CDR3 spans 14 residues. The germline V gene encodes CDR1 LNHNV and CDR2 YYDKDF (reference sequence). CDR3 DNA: TGTGCCACCAGCAGGCAGGGCCTTAACTATGGCTACACCTTC. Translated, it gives CATSRQGLNYGYTF.

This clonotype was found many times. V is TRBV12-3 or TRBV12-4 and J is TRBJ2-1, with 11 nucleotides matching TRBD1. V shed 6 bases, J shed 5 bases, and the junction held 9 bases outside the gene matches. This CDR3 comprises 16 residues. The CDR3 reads CASSPVGQGAHNEQFF. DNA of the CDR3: TGTGCCAGCAGCCCTGTAGGACAGGGGGCCCACAATGAGCAGTTCTTC.

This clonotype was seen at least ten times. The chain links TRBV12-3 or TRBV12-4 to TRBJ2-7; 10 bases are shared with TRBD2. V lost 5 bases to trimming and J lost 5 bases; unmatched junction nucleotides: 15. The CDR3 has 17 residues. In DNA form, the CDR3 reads TGTGCCAGCAGTCCGCCAGCGGGAGGGCCGGACTTCCACGAGCAGTACTTC. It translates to CASSPPAGGPDFHEQYF.

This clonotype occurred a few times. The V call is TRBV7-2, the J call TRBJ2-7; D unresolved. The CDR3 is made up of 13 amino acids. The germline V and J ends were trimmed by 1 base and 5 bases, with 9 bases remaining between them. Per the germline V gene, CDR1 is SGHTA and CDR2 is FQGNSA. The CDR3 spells CASSLGSDDEQYF. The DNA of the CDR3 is TGTGCCAGCAGCTTAGGATCTGATGACGAGCAGTACTTC.

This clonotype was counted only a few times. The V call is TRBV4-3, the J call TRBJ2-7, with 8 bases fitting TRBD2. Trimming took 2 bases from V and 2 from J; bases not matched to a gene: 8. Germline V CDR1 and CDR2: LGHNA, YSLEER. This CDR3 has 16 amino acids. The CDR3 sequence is CASSQWTAGVAYEQYF. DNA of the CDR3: TGCGCCAGCAGCCAATGGACAGCGGGAGTAGCCTACGAGCAGTACTTC.

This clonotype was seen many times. CDR3 protein: CSGYTGEAGANVLTF. The CDR3 coding sequence is TGCAGCGGATATACAGGGGAAGCTGGGGCCAACGTCCTGACTTTC. This chain uses TRBV29-1 with TRBJ2-6; TRBD1 agrees at 7 bases. The trim removed 7 bases at V and 2 bases at J, leaving 8 bases unmatched. Germline CDR1 SQVTM, CDR2 ANQGSEA. The CDR3 runs to 15 residues.

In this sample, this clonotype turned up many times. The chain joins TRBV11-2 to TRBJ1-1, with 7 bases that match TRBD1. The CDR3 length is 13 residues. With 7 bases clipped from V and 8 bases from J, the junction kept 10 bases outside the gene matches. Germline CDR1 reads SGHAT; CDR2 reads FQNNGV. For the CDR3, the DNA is TGTGCCAGCAACCCTCAGGGGGTCTTCGAAGCTTTCTTT. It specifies CASNPQGVFEAFF.

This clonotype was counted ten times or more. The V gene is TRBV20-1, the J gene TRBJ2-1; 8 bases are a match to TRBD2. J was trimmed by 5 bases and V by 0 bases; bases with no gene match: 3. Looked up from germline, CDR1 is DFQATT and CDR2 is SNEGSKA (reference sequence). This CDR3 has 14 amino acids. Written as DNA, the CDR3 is TGCAGTGCTAGAGATGGGACTAGAGACAATGAGCAGTTCTTC. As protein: CSARDGTRDNEQFF.